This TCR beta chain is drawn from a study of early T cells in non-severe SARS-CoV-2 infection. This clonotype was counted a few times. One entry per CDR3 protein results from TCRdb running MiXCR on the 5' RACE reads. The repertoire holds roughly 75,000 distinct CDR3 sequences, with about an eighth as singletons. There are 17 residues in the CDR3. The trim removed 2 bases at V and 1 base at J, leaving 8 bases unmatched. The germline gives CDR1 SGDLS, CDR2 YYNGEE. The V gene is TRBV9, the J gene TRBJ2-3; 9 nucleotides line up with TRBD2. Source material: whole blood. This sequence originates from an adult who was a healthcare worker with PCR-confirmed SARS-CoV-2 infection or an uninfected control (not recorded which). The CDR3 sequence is CASSVFPSGTGTDTQYF. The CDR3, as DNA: TGTGCCAGCAGCGTTTTTCCTAGCGGGACAGGCACAGATACGCAGTATTTT.